A selection of T cell receptor beta chains follows, all from one sample in a study of T cells after yellow fever vaccination. Via MiXCR, TCRdb re-called the 5' RACE reads, giving one row per CDR3 protein. The table lists hundreds of thousands of distinct CDR3 sequences, 15% to 20% of them singletons. This specimen consisted of PBMCs, obtained before the yellow fever booster vaccination. The receptors originated from a man aged 18 to 30 who received the YFV17D yellow fever vaccine. CDR3s include the opening cysteine and the closing phenylalanine or tryptophan. D genes are given only for firm matches. The size of a clone is reported for some rows only, either as once, few or many, or as a class for expanded clones.

12,TRBD1,TRBJ1-2,-,TRBV28,CASTDRVLGYTF,TGTGCCAGCACCGACAGGGTCCTTGGCTACACCTTC
15,-,TRBJ2-3,-,TRBV9,CASSVVARSTDTQYF,TGTGCCAGCAGCGTAGTGGCAAGGAGCACAGATACGCAGTATTTT
14,TRBD1,TRBJ2-7,-,TRBV5-1,CASSSNRGQVEQYF,TGCGCCAGCAGCTCCAACAGGGGGCAGGTTGAGCAGTACTTC
15,-,TRBJ2-2,-,TRBV20-1,CSAGGRQTNTGELFF,TGCAGTGCCGGGGGCCGACAGACCAACACCGGGGAGCTGTTTTTT
16,-,TRBJ2-2,few,TRBV4-2,CASSQRSRGLTGELFF,TGTGCCAGCAGCCAAAGGAGTCGGGGCCTCACCGGGGAGCTGTTTTTT
15,-,TRBJ2-6,-,TRBV27,CASSLWESGANVLTF,TGTGCCAGCAGTTTATGGGAATCGGGGGCCAACGTCCTGACTTTC
13,TRBD1,TRBJ2-7,-,TRBV29-1,CSVEGQGAYEQYF,TGCAGCGTTGAGGGACAGGGAGCCTACGAGCAGTACTTC
16,-,TRBJ2-1,-,TRBV4-3,CASSQVAGERGNEQFF,TGCGCCAGCAGCCAAGTGGCTGGAGAGAGGGGCAATGAGCAGTTCTTC
16,TRBD1,TRBJ1-2,few,TRBV27,CASSFQPGQGSYGYTF,TGTGCCAGCAGTTTCCAACCGGGACAGGGGTCTTATGGCTACACCTTC
15,TRBD1,TRBJ2-1,-,TRBV4-3,CASSPGQGVWNEQFF,TGCGCCAGCAGCCCGGGACAGGGGGTGTGGAATGAGCAGTTCTTC
15,TRBD2,TRBJ2-7,many,TRBV20-1,CSGVFASGAAGEQYF,TGCAGTGGGGTCTTTGCTAGCGGGGCCGCGGGCGAGCAGTACTTC
16,TRBD2,TRBJ2-2,-,TRBV6-5,CASSPPGRGNTGELFF,TGTGCCAGCAGCCCCCCCGGGAGGGGGAACACCGGGGAGCTGTTTTTT
9,-,TRBJ1-1,-,TRBV20-1,CSAQGEAFF,TGCAGTGCCCAGGGTGAAGCTTTCTTT
14,-,TRBJ1-5,-,TRBV7-9,CASSPTAFNQPQHF,TGTGCCAGCAGCCCTACGGCCTTCAATCAGCCCCAGCATTTT
13,-,TRBJ2-5,-,TRBV6-5,CASSWGLAKTQYF,TGTGCCAGCAGTTGGGGGCTTGCAAAGACCCAGTACTTC
13,-,TRBJ1-1,-,TRBV10-1,CATGTKIGTEAFF,TGCGCCACCGGGACAAAGATCGGGACTGAAGCTTTCTTT
18,-,TRBJ1-6,-,TRBV7-2,CASRLQGGGGSYNSPLHF,TGTGCCAGCAGGCTGCAAGGAGGCGGCGGCTCCTATAATTCACCCCTCCACTTT
12,-,TRBJ1-2,few,TRBV29-1,CSVVQSGYGYTF,TGCAGCGTAGTACAGAGCGGCTATGGCTACACCTTC
15,-,TRBJ2-3,few,TRBV5-5,CASSRRGSRSDTQYF,TGTGCCAGCAGCCGGAGGGGATCGAGGTCCGATACGCAGTATTTT
15,TRBD2,TRBJ2-3,-,TRBV6-2/TRBV6-3,CASSSWTSRTDTQYF,TGTGCCAGCAGTTCCTGGACTAGCCGCACAGATACGCAGTATTTT
15,TRBD2,TRBJ2-5,-,TRBV4-3,CASSQDKAGLGTQYF,TGCGCCAGCAGCCAAGATAAAGCGGGGCTGGGGACCCAGTACTTC
14,TRBD2,TRBJ2-5,few,TRBV5-1,CASSFGGASETQYF,TGCGCCAGCAGCTTCGGGGGGGCCTCGGAGACCCAGTACTTC
13,-,TRBJ2-5,many,TRBV5-1,CASSLEGEETQYF,TGCGCCAGCAGCTTGGAAGGTGAAGAGACCCAGTACTTC
16,-,TRBJ1-2,-,TRBV4-3,CASSPGTGQYFLGYTF,TGCGCCAGCAGCCCAGGCACAGGACAATACTTTCTCGGCTACACCTTC
17,-,TRBJ2-1,-,TRBV7-2,CASSLAGDTGSYNEQFF,TGTGCCAGCAGCTTAGCAGGGGACACTGGCTCCTACAATGAGCAGTTCTTC
11,-,TRBJ2-3,-,TRBV27,CASSLFGTQYF,TGTGCCAGCAGTTTATTTGGTACGCAGTATTTT
15,-,TRBJ1-1,few,TRBV27,CASSATLLRVAEAFF,TGTGCCAGCAGTGCGACACTACTACGGGTGGCTGAAGCTTTCTTT
14,-,TRBJ2-5,-,TRBV6-5,CASSQQQGGQTQYF,TGTGCCAGCAGTCAACAACAGGGCGGCCAGACCCAGTACTTC
17,TRBD1,TRBJ2-3,-,TRBV7-2,CASSLKVTGARTDTQYF,TGTGCCAGCAGCTTAAAAGTTACAGGGGCCCGCACAGATACGCAGTATTTT
13,TRBD2,TRBJ2-5,few,TRBV20-1,CSAFSGVEETQYF,TGCAGTGCCTTTAGCGGGGTTGAAGAGACCCAGTACTTC
14,-,TRBJ1-1,many,TRBV6-5,CASFLGTANTEAFF,TGTGCCAGCTTCTTAGGGACGGCGAACACTGAAGCTTTCTTT
14,-,TRBJ2-7,-,TRBV20-1,CSATRPDRSYEQYF,TGCAGTGCTACAAGACCGGACAGATCCTACGAGCAGTACTTC
13,TRBD1,TRBJ2-7,-,TRBV11-2,CASSLGTAGEQYF,TGTGCCAGCAGCCTAGGGACAGCCGGCGAGCAGTACTTC
15,-,TRBJ1-1,few,TRBV12-3/TRBV12-4,CASSAMGAWGTEAFF,TGTGCCAGCAGTGCTATGGGGGCTTGGGGCACTGAAGCTTTCTTT
13,-,TRBJ1-5,many,TRBV6-5,CASSLTSRQPQHF,TGTGCCAGCAGCCTGACTTCGAGGCAGCCCCAGCATTTT
14,-,TRBJ2-5,-,TRBV2,CASSEYQAVETQYF,TGTGCCAGCAGTGAATATCAGGCTGTGGAGACCCAGTACTTC
12,-,TRBJ2-5,-,TRBV2,CASGVARGAQYF,TGTGCCAGCGGGGTGGCTCGCGGGGCCCAGTACTTC
17,TRBD2,TRBJ2-1,-,TRBV9,CASSVEGSGASYNEQFF,TGTGCCAGCAGCGTAGAGGGTAGCGGGGCATCCTACAATGAGCAGTTCTTC
16,TRBD1,TRBJ1-4,few,TRBV4-2,CASSQSDRGRSEKLFF,TGTGCCAGCAGCCAGTCCGACAGGGGGCGATCTGAAAAACTGTTTTTT
15,-,TRBJ1-3,few,TRBV30,CAWRAGIYSGNTIYF,TGTGCCTGGAGGGCAGGAATTTACTCTGGAAACACCATATATTTT
14,-,TRBJ2-5,-,TRBV24-1,CATSDFGRDGTQYF,TGTGCCACCAGTGATTTCGGCAGGGATGGGACCCAGTACTTC
16,-,TRBJ2-5,few,TRBV11-2,CASSRRARGARETQYF,TGTGCCAGCAGCCGTCGAGCCAGGGGGGCCCGAGAGACCCAGTACTTC
15,-,TRBJ2-5,-,TRBV3-1,CASSQDSPAQETQYF,TGTGCCAGCAGCCAAGATTCCCCAGCTCAAGAGACCCAGTACTTC
16,TRBD1,TRBJ1-4,-,TRBV4-1,CASSQERGQVGEKLFF,TGCGCCAGCAGCCAAGAGAGGGGACAGGTTGGGGAAAAACTGTTTTTT
12,-,TRBJ1-2,few,TRBV30,CAWSVRRLGYTF,TGTGCCTGGAGTGTACGGAGACTCGGCTACACCTTC
15,TRBD1,TRBJ2-5,-,TRBV4-1,CASSQDRGRQETQYF,TGCGCCAGCAGCCAAGACAGGGGGCGCCAAGAGACCCAGTACTTC
15,TRBD1,TRBJ1-6,few,TRBV6-5,CASSYSDRENSPLHF,TGTGCCAGCAGTTACTCGGACAGGGAGAATTCACCCCTCCACTTT
14,-,TRBJ2-3,-,TRBV12-3/TRBV12-4,CASTRLGATDTQYF,TGTGCCAGCACCCGGCTCGGGGCGACAGATACGCAGTATTTT
13,-,TRBJ2-6,-,TRBV9,CASSVGAANVLTF,TGTGCCAGCAGCGTAGGGGCGGCCAACGTCCTGACTTTC
14,TRBD2,TRBJ2-3,-,TRBV4-3,CASGSKRGADTQYF,TGCGCCAGCGGCTCAAAGCGGGGGGCAGATACGCAGTATTTT
17,TRBD1,TRBJ2-7,few,TRBV7-9,CASSLAFRDSKSYEQYF,TGTGCCAGCAGCTTAGCCTTCCGGGACAGCAAATCCTACGAGCAGTACTTC
13,-,TRBJ1-5,few,TRBV20-1,CSARTGEGQPQHF,TGCAGTGCGCGCACGGGGGAGGGTCAGCCCCAGCATTTT